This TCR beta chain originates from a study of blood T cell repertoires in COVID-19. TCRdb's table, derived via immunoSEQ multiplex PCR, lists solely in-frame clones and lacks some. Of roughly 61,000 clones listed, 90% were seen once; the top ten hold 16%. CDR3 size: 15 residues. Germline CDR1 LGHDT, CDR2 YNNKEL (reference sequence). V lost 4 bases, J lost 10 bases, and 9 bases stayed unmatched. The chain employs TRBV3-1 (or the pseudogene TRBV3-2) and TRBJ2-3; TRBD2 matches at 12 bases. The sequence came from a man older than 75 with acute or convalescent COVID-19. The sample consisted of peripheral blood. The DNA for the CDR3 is TGTGCCAGCAGCCCAGGACTAGCGGGATATGAGTCGCAGTATTTT. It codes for CASSPGLAGYESQYF.